A single sample gave rise to the 10 T cell receptor beta chains below, sequenced in a study of the immune and genomic landscape of osteosarcoma. The protocol was immunoSEQ multiplex PCR, while the TCRdb copy is restricted to in-frame clones and leaves out a portion. The sample records roughly 9,800 clones, 60% to 75% being singletons. Primary, local recurrence and metastasis osteosarcoma tumors were taken after treatment from poor-prognosis patients. Sequencing was done on a sample of osteosarcoma tumor tissue from the lung. These receptors were taken from a human donor with osteosarcoma.

The chain recombines TRBV7-3 with TRBJ2-7; the D is unclear. V dropped 6 bases and J dropped 4 bases, with 10 bases sitting between them. Germline CDR1 SGHTA, CDR2 FQGTGA. The CDR3 spans 12 residues. In DNA, the CDR3 is TGTGCCAGCAGGGCTACTCTGTACGAGCAGTACTTC. As protein: CASRATLYEQYF.

In this sample, this clone turned up a few times. The CDR3 loop reads CASRGRGLGEQYF. In nucleotides, the CDR3 is TGCGCCAGCAGAGGCAGGGGGCTTGGCGAGCAGTACTTC. The chain carries TRBV5-1 and TRBJ2-7, with 8 bases identical to TRBD1. V dropped 5 bases and J dropped 6; count of bases not matched to a gene: 7. This CDR3 region has 13 residues. Germline V CDR1 and CDR2: SGHRS, YFSETQ.

V and J are TRBV5-1 and TRBJ2-7; D possibly uses TRBD1 or TRBD2 (5 bases each). CDR1 and CDR2 from the germline V gene are SGHRS and YFSETQ. Trimming took off 7 bases at V and 3 bases at J, with 14 bases between the two ends. There are 13 residues in the CDR3. The CDR3 DNA sequence: TGCGCCAGCGGTAAGGAGAGGGGCTACGAGCAGTACTTC. The encoded protein is CASGKERGYEQYF.

This sequence joins TRBV29-1 and TRBJ2-7; D is possibly TRBD2 (6 bases). Trimming took 7 bases from V and 6 from J, leaving 16 bases between them. The CDR3 runs 12 residues. Germline V lookup: CDR1 SQVTM, CDR2 ANQGSEA. CDR3 amino acids: CSARVNSGEQYF. The CDR3 DNA reads as TGCAGCGCCAGGGTAAATAGCGGCGAGCAGTACTTC.

This clone was picked up one time. This rearrangement joins TRBV19 to TRBJ2-3; 8 nucleotides line up with TRBD2. Germline values: CDR1 LNHDA, CDR2 SQIVND (reference sequence). V was pared by 5 bases and J by 0 bases, with 4 bases of the junction left unmatched. CDR3 length: 15 residues. The CDR3 sequence: CASSLSGTSTDTQYF. CDR3 DNA: TGTGCCAGTAGTCTTAGCGGGACTAGCACAGATACGCAGTATTTT. Drawing the rest from reference TRBV19 and TRBJ2-3, the complete variable domain is DGGITQSPKYLFRKEGQNVTLSCEQNLNHDAMYWYRQDPGQGLRLIYYSQIVNDFQKGDIAEGYSVSREKKESFPLTVTSAQKNPTAFYLCASSLSGTSTDTQYFGPGTRLTVL.

The V call is TRBV19, the J call TRBJ2-7, with 9 bases aligning to TRBD2. The CDR3 runs to 15 residues. With V trimmed by 6 bases and J by 0 bases, 6 bases remained unmatched. Germline V CDR1 and CDR2: LNHDA, SQIVND (reference sequence). The CDR3 loop reads CASSRLADSSYEQYF. As DNA, the CDR3 is TGTGCCAGTAGCCGACTAGCGGATAGCTCCTACGAGCAGTACTTC.

This chain joins TRBV6-6 and TRBJ2-7; D gene uncertain. V lost 2 bases and J lost 4, with 6 bases in between. This CDR3 has 12 residues. From germline, CDR1 is MNHNY and CDR2 SVGAGI (reference sequence). The CDR3 coding sequence is TGTGCCAGCAGTTACGCGAAGTACGAGCAGTACTTC. Translated, it gives CASSYAKYEQYF.

The chain couples TRBV27 to TRBJ1-2, with D uncertain. The germline V and J ends were trimmed by 4 bases and 8 bases, with 8 bases remaining between them. Germline CDR1 is MNHEY and CDR2 is SMNVEV (reference sequence). The CDR3 sequence is 11 residues long. The CDR3, as DNA: TGTGCCAGCAGTTCCAACGGCGGCTACACCTTC. The encoded protein is CASSSNGGYTF.

This clone was found a few times. The chain uses TRBV9 and TRBJ2-7; the match to TRBD2 covers 7 bases. CDR1 and CDR2 from the germline V gene are SGDLS and YYNGEE. The CDR3 covers 15 residues. Unmatched junction bases numbered 7, after V lost 4 bases and J lost 0 bases. In nucleotides, the CDR3 is TGTGCCAGCAGCACCCTAGCGGATGGCTCCTACGAGCAGTACTTC. It codes for CASSTLADGSYEQYF. Full variable domain (outside the CDR3, taken from reference TRBV9 and TRBJ2-7): DSGVTQTPKHLITATGQRVTLRCSPRSGDLSVYWYQQSLDQGLQFLIQYYNGEERAKGNILERFSAQQFPDLHSELNLSSLELGDSALYFCASSTLADGSYEQYFGPGTRLTVT.

The J gene is TRBJ1-2, the V gene TRBV30; possibly TRBD1 for D (6 bases). The CDR3 is 12 amino acids. Germline V gives CDR1 GTSNPN, CDR2 SVGIG (reference sequence). Trimming left V 2 bases short and J 8 bases short, with 12 bases between. The DNA of the CDR3 is TGTGCCTGGAGTACTGGGGGCGGGGGCTACACCTTC. Amino acid sequence: CAWSTGGGGYTF. The entire variable domain, with the rest obtained from reference TRBV30 and TRBJ1-2, is as follows: SQTIHQWPATLVQPVGSPLSLECTVEGTSNPNLYWYRQAAGRGLQLLFYSVGIGQISSEVPQNLSASRPQDRQFILSSKKLLLSDSGFYLCAWSTGGGGYTFGSGTRLTVV.